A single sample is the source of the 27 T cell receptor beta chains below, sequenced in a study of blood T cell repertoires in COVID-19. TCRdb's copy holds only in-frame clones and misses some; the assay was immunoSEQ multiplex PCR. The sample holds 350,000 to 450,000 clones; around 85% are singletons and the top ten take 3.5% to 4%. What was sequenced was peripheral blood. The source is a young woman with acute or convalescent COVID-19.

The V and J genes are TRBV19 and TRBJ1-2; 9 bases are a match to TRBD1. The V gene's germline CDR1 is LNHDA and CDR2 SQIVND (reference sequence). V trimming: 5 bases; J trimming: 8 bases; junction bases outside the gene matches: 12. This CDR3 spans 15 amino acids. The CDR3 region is CASSFRSGTGYGYTF. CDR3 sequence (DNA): TGTGCCAGTAGTTTTCGATCCGGGACAGGGTACGGCTACACCTTC.

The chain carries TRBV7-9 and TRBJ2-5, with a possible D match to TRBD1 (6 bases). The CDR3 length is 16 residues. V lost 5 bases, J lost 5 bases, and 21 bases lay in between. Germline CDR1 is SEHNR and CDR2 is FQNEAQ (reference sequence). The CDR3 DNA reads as TGTGCCAGCAGCCAACTCGGACAGCCGGTGGGGGAGACCCAGTACTTC. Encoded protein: CASSQLGQPVGETQYF.

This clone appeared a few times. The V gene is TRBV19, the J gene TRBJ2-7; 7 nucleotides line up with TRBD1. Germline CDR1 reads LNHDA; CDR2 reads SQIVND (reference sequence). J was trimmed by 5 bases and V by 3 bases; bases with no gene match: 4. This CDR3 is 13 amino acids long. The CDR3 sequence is CASSIDRVDEQYF. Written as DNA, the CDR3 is TGTGCCAGTAGTATCGACAGGGTAGACGAGCAGTACTTC.

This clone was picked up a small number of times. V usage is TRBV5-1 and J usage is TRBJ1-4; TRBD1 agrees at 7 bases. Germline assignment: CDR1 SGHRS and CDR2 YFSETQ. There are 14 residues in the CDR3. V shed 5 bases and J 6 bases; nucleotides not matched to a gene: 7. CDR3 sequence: CASSRGDSDEKLFF. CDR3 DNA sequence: TGCGCCAGCAGTAGGGGGGACAGCGATGAAAAACTGTTTTTT.

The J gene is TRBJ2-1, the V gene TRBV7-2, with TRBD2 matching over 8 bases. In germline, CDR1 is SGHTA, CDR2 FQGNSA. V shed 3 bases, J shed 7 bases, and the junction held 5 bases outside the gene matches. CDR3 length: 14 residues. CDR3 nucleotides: TGTGCCAGCAGCTTTCGTGGCGGGAGGAATGAGCAGTTCTTC. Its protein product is CASSFRGGRNEQFF. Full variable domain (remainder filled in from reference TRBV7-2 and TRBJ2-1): GAGVSQSPSNKVTEKGKDVELRCDPISGHTALYWYRQSLGQGLEFLIYFQGNSAPDKSGLPSDRFSAERTGGSVSTLTIQRTQQEDSAVYLCASSFRGGRNEQFFGPGTRLTVL.

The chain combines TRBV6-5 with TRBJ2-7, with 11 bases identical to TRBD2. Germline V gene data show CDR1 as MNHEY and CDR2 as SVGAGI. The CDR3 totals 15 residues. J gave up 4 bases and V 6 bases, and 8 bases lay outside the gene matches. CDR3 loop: CASSPHLAGGYEQYF. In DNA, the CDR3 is TGTGCCAGCAGCCCCCATTTAGCGGGAGGGTACGAGCAGTACTTC.

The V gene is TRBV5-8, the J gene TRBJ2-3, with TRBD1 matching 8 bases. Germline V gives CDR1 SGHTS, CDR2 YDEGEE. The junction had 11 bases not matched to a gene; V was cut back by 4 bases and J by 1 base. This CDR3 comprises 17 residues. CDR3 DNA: TGTGCCAGCAGCACCGGCCGGGCAGGGGGCGGCACAGATACGCAGTATTTT. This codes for CASSTGRAGGGTDTQYF.

Here the CDR3 reads CASSIMAQPQHF. The CDR3, as DNA: TGTGCCAGTAGTATTATGGCTCAGCCCCAGCATTTT. This chain connects TRBV19 to TRBJ1-5; D remains unclear. Germline loops: CDR1 LNHDA, CDR2 SQIVND (reference sequence). Trimming removed 3 bases at V and 6 bases at J, with 6 bases between. This CDR3 spans 12 amino acids.

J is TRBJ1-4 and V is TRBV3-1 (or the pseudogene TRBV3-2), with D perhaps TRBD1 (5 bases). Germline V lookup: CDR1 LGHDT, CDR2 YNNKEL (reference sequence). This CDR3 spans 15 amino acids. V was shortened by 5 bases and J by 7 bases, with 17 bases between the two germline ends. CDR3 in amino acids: CASSYLGRDGEKLFF. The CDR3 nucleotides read TGTGCCAGCAGCTACCTTGGGAGGGACGGTGAAAAACTGTTTTTT.

CDR3 sequence (DNA): TGTGCCAGCAGTTACTCCGCCGGGACTGGAACCTACGAGCAGTACTTC. It is translated as CASSYSAGTGTYEQYF. The chain carries TRBV6-5 and TRBJ2-7, with a possible D match to TRBD2 (6 bases). CDR1 MNHEY and CDR2 SVGAGI come from the germline V gene. Trimming shortened V by 0 bases and J by 2 bases, and 14 bases separated the two germline ends. The CDR3 spans 16 residues.

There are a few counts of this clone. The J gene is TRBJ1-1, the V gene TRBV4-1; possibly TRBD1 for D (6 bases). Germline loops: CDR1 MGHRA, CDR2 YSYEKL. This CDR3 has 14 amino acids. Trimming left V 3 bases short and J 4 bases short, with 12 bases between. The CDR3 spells CASSQPQGITEAFF. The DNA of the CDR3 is TGCGCCAGCAGCCAGCCACAGGGTATCACTGAAGCTTTCTTT.

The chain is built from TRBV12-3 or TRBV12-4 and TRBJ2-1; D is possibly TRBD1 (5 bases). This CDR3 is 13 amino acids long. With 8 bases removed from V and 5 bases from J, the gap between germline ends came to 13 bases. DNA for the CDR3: TGTGCCAGCTGGATCGACAGCGACAATGAGCAGTTCTTC. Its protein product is CASWIDSDNEQFF.

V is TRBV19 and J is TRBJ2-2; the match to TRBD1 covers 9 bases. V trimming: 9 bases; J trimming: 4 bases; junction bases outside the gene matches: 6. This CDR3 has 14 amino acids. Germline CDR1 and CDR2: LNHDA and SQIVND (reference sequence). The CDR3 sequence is CASQGQGGTGELFF. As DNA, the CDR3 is TGTGCCAGCCAGGGACAGGGCGGCACCGGGGAGCTGTTTTTT.

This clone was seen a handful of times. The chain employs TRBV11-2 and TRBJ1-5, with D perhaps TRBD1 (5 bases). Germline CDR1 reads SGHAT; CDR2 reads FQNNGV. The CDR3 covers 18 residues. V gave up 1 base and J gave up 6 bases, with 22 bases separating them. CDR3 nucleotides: TGTGCCAGCAGCTTAGGTAGTGCGGGGCCGTGGAGGTGTCAGCCCCAGCATTTT. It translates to CASSLGSAGPWRCQPQHF.

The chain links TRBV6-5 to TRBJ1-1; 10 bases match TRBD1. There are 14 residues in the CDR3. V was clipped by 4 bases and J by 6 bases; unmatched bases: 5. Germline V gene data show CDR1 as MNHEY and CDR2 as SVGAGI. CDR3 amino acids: CASSLDRGKAEAFF. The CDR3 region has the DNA TGTGCCAGCAGTTTGGACAGGGGGAAGGCTGAAGCTTTCTTT.

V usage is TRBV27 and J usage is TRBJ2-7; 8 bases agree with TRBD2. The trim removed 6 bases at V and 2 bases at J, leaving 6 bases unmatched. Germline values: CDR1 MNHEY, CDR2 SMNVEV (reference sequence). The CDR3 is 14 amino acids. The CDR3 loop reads CASSSGLGAYEQYF. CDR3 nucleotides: TGTGCCAGCAGCTCGGGACTAGGTGCCTACGAGCAGTACTTC.

DNA of the CDR3: TGTGCCAGCAGTCAAACAGGAAACACCATATATTTT. Amino acid sequence: CASSQTGNTIYF. This rearrangement joins TRBV7-9 to TRBJ1-3; no reliable D call. The CDR3 extends over 12 amino acids. The ends were cut back, 6 bases at V and 4 bases at J, with 7 bases in the middle. Germline V gene lookup returns CDR1 SEHNR and CDR2 FQNEAQ (reference sequence).

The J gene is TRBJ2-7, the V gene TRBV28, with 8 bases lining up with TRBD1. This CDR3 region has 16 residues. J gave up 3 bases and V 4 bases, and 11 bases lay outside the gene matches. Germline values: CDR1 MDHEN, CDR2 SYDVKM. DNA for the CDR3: TGTGCCAGCAGTTCACTCGGACAGGGCGTGAACTACGAGCAGTACTTC. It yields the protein CASSSLGQGVNYEQYF.

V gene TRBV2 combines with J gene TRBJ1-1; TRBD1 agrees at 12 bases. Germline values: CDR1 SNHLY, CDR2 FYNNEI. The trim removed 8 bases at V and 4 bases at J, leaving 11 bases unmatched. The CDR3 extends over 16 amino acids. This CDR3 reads CASWGDRGLAGTEAFF. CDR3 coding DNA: TGTGCCAGCTGGGGGGACAGGGGGCTTGCGGGCACTGAAGCTTTCTTT.

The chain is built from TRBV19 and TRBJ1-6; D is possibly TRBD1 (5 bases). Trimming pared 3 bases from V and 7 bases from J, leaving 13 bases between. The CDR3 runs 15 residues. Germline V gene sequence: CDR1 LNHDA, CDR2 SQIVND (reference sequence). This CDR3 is CASSISQGGNSPLHF. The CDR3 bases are TGTGCCAGTAGTATTTCCCAGGGAGGCAATTCACCCCTCCACTTT.

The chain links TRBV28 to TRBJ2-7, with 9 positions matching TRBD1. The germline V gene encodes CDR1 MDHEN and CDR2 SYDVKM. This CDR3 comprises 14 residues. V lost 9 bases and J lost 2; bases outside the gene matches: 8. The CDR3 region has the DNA TGTGCCAGTGAAACAGGGGGCGCAACCTACGAGCAGTACTTC. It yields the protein CASETGGATYEQYF.

CDR3: CASSPKSPPGMLYEQYF. DNA of the CDR3: TGTGCCAGCAGCCCAAAATCCCCCCCAGGGATGCTCTACGAGCAGTACTTC. This chain uses TRBV11-2 with TRBJ2-7; D possibly corresponds to TRBD1 (5 bases). This CDR3 region has 17 residues. The germline gives CDR1 SGHAT, CDR2 FQNNGV. V shed 5 bases and J shed 3 bases, with 23 bases lying between them.

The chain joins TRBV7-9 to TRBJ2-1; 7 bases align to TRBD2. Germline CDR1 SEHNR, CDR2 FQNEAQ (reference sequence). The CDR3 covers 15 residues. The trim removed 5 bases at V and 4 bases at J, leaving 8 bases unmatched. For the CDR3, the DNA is TGTGCCAGCAGCGCGGCCGGAGCGGGGTACAATGAGCAGTTCTTC. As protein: CASSAAGAGYNEQFF. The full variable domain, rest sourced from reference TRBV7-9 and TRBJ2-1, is DTGVSQNPRHKITKRGQNVTFRCDPISEHNRLYWYRQTLGQGPEFLTYFQNEAQLEKSRLLSDRFSAERPKGSFSTLEIQRTEQGDSAMYLCASSAAGAGYNEQFFGPGTRLTVL.

The CDR3 sequence is CASSVGGAPLHF. The DNA for the CDR3 is TGTGCCAGCAGCGTAGGCGGGGCACCCCTCCACTTT. The chain carries TRBV9 and TRBJ1-6; no firm D call. Looked up from germline, CDR1 is SGDLS and CDR2 is YYNGEE. Trimming cost V 0 bases and J 11 bases, with 6 bases left between them. This CDR3 contains 12 residues.

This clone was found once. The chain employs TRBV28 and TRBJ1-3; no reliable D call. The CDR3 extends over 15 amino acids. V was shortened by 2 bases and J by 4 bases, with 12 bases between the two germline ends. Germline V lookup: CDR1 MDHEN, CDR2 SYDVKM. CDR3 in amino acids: CASSLEVAVGNTIYF. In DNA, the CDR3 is TGTGCCAGCAGTTTAGAAGTCGCGGTCGGAAACACCATATATTTT.

The CDR3 coding sequence is TGCAGCGGAGCGGGGAAGAAGACTGAAGCTTTCTTT. Translation: CSGAGKKTEAFF. This chain uses TRBV29-1 with TRBJ1-1, with D unresolved. V gave up 7 bases and J gave up 5 bases, with 14 bases separating them. In germline, CDR1 is SQVTM, CDR2 ANQGSEA. The CDR3 runs 12 residues.

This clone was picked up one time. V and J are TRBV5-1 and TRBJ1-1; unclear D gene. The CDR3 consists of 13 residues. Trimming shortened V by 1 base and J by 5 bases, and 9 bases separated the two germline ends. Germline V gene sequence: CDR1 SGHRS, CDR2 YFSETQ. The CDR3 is CASSLREGTEAFF. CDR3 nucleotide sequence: TGCGCCAGCAGCTTGCGGGAGGGAACTGAAGCTTTCTTT.